Below are 16 T cell receptor beta chains sequenced from a single sample in a study of graft-versus-host responses after intestinal transplantation. Antigens for these TCRs are unknown. The table came from immunoSEQ multiplex PCR; TCRdb's copy has only in-frame clones and leaves some out. Here the sample spans 60,000 to 80,000 clones, less than 95% being singletons. The sequenced sample was unstimulated CD8+ T cells sorted from spleen or lymph node cells, obtained before intestinal transplant. Every receptor here comes from a human donor who received an intestinal transplant.

The rearrangement links TRBV27 to TRBJ2-1, with D uncertain. This CDR3 has 14 residues. Germline V gene lookup returns CDR1 MNHEY and CDR2 SMNVEV (reference sequence). Trimming cost V 6 bases and J 0 bases, with 9 bases left between them. The CDR3: CASSSANSYNEQFF. As DNA, the CDR3 is TGTGCCAGCAGCTCAGCGAACTCCTACAATGAGCAGTTCTTC.

The gene calls are TRBV29-1 and TRBJ2-3; D gene uncertain. CDR1 SQVTM and CDR2 ANQGSEA come from the germline V gene. The CDR3 runs to 14 residues. The V end lost 2 bases, the J end lost 5 bases, and 14 bases lay between the germline ends. CDR3 residues: CSVEPVLSEDTQYF. The CDR3 DNA follows: TGCAGCGTTGAACCGGTCCTCTCTGAAGATACGCAGTATTTT.

The chain carries TRBV9 and TRBJ2-3, with D tentatively TRBD2 (6 bases). V shed 3 bases and J shed 9 bases, with 8 bases lying between them. The CDR3 has 11 amino acids. Germline CDR1 and CDR2: SGDLS and YYNGEE. The CDR3 loop reads CASSGTNTQYF. CDR3 in DNA: TGTGCCAGCAGCGGGACTAACACGCAGTATTTT.

The chain joins TRBV6-5 to TRBJ2-7, with D unresolved. This CDR3 comprises 12 residues. V was shortened by 6 bases and J by 3 bases, with 9 bases between the two germline ends. CDR1 is MNHEY, CDR2 SVGAGI, per germline. This chain's CDR3 is CASRPNLYEQYF. CDR3 nucleotides: TGTGCCAGCAGACCTAATCTCTACGAGCAGTACTTC.

The chain combines TRBV5-4 with TRBJ2-1; no definite D call. Trimming removed 0 bases from V and 0 bases from J, with 7 bases in between. Germline CDR1 and CDR2: SGHNT and YYREEE (reference sequence). The CDR3 has 15 amino acids. The chain's CDR3 is CASSLERSSYNEQFF. The CDR3 nucleotides are TGTGCCAGCAGCTTGGAGCGAAGCTCCTACAATGAGCAGTTCTTC.

The chain is built from TRBV5-5 and TRBJ2-7; the D is unclear. Germline V gives CDR1 SGHKS, CDR2 YYEKEE (reference sequence). The V end lost 0 bases, the J end lost 0 bases, and 10 bases lay between the germline ends. This CDR3 comprises 15 residues. In DNA, the CDR3 is TGTGCCAGCAGCTTGGACGGTGCCATCTCCTACGAGCAGTACTTC. It is translated as CASSLDGAISYEQYF.

This chain uses TRBV4-2 with TRBJ2-5; TRBD2 agrees at 10 bases. CDR3 size: 16 residues. Trimming cost V 3 bases and J 2 bases; bases outside gene matches: 6. The germline V gene has CDR1 LGHNA and CDR2 YNFKEQ. The CDR3 DNA is TGTGCCAGCAGCCAGTCTAGCGGGGGTCTTCAAGAGACCCAGTACTTC. Translating gives CASSQSSGGLQETQYF.

J is TRBJ2-1 and V is TRBV19; D unresolved. The V gene's germline CDR1 is LNHDA and CDR2 SQIVND (reference sequence). Deletions cut 3 bases from V and 0 bases from J, with 9 bases between. The length of the CDR3 is 15 residues. CDR3 loop: CASSIESSSYNEQFF. The CDR3 nucleotides read TGTGCCAGTAGTATTGAGAGTAGCTCCTACAATGAGCAGTTCTTC.

This sequence joins TRBV4-2 and TRBJ1-3; D gene unclear. The CDR3 spans 17 residues. Germline V gene sequence: CDR1 LGHNA, CDR2 YNFKEQ. V was pared by 2 bases and J by 2 bases, with 16 bases between. The CDR3, as DNA: TGTGCCAGCAGCCAATTCGGGTACACGGAGGCTGGAAACACCATATATTTT. Encoded protein: CASSQFGYTEAGNTIYF.

The chain employs TRBV15 and TRBJ2-2, with TRBD1 matching over 9 bases. Germline V gene lookup returns CDR1 LNHNV and CDR2 YYDKDF (reference sequence). The CDR3 extends over 15 amino acids. Trimming cost V 1 base and J 3 bases; bases outside gene matches: 0. DNA of the CDR3: TGTGCCACCAGCAGAGGGGACAGGGACACCGGGGAGCTGTTTTTT. It encodes CATSRGDRDTGELFF.

J is TRBJ2-1 and V is TRBV2; TRBD2 agrees at 9 bases. J lost 2 bases, V lost 5 bases, and 7 bases had no gene match. The length of the CDR3 is 16 residues. CDR1 is SNHLY and CDR2 is FYNNEI in the germline V gene. The CDR3 region is CASSYLAGNTYNEQFF. In DNA, the CDR3 is TGTGCCAGCAGTTATCTAGCGGGGAACACCTACAATGAGCAGTTCTTC.

The chain combines TRBV9 with TRBJ2-7; no definite D call. The CDR3 covers 13 residues. V was shortened by 3 bases and J by 2 bases, with 9 bases between the two germline ends. The germline CDR1 and CDR2 sequences are SGDLS and YYNGEE. DNA for the CDR3: TGTGCCAGCAGCGGGTCCGGTACCTACGAGCAGTACTTC. Its translation: CASSGSGTYEQYF.

J is TRBJ1-1 and V is TRBV7-9, with 11 bases identical to TRBD1. Trimming took 2 bases from V and 4 from J; bases not matched to a gene: 3. The CDR3 spans 15 residues. Per the germline V gene, CDR1 is SEHNR and CDR2 is FQNEAQ (reference sequence). The CDR3 here is CASSLLGQGGTEAFF. The DNA of the CDR3 is TGTGCCAGCAGCTTACTGGGACAGGGGGGCACTGAAGCTTTCTTT.

This clone occurred once. This CDR3 reads CASSLRAGGQPQHF. CDR3 nucleotide sequence: TGTGCCAGCAGCTTAAGAGCGGGGGGCCAGCCCCAGCATTTT. The rearrangement uses TRBV7-3 and TRBJ1-5, with D possibly TRBD1 on 6 matching bases. The ends were cut back, 1 base at V and 7 bases at J, with 11 bases in the middle. The CDR3 is 14 residues long. Germline V gene lookup returns CDR1 SGHTA and CDR2 FQGTGA.

V gene TRBV5-5 combines with J gene TRBJ2-3, with D perhaps matching TRBD1 (5 bases). The CDR3 runs 15 residues. V lost 4 bases and J lost 5, with 17 bases in between. Per germline, CDR1 SGHKS and CDR2 YYEKEE (reference sequence). CDR3 nucleotides: TGTGCCAGCAGCCCCTGGCAAGGGGTGGGAGATACGCAGTATTTT. It yields the protein CASSPWQGVGDTQYF.

This clone has only one observation. The genes are TRBV4-1 and TRBJ2-7; D is undetermined. In germline, CDR1 is MGHRA, CDR2 YSYEKL. The CDR3 is 12 residues long. Deletions cut 3 bases from V and 3 bases from J, with 6 bases between. The CDR3 sequence is CASSHRGYEQYF. CDR3 nucleotides: TGCGCCAGCAGCCACCGCGGCTACGAGCAGTACTTC.